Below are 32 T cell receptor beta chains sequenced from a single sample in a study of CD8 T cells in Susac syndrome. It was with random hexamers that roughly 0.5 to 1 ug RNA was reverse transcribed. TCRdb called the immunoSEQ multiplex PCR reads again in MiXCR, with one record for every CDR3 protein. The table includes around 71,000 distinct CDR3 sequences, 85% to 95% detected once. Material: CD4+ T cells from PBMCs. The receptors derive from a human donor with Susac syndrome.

This chain's CDR3 is CAWSARFKLTYEQYF. CDR3 bases: TGTGCCTGGAGTGCCCGGTTTAAACTTACCTACGAGCAGTACTTC. The gene calls are TRBV30 and TRBJ2-7; D is uncertain. Germline V lookup: CDR1 GTSNPN, CDR2 SVGIG (reference sequence). The CDR3 loop spans 15 amino acids. V was pared by 1 base and J by 2 bases, with 15 bases between.

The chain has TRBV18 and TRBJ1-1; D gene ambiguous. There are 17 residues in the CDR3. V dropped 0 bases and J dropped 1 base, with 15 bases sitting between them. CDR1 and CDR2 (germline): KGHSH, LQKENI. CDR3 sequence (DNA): TGTGCCAGCTCACCACCCGGGCCTCAGCGGGGGAACACTGAAGCTTTCTTT. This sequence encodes CASSPPGPQRGNTEAFF. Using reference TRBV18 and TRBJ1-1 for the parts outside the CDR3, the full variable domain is NAGVMQNPRHLVRRRGQEARLRCSPMKGHSHVYWYRQLPEEGLKFMVYLQKENIIDESGMPKERFSAEFPKEGPSILRIQQVVRGDSAAYFCASSPPGPQRGNTEAFFGQGTRLTVV.

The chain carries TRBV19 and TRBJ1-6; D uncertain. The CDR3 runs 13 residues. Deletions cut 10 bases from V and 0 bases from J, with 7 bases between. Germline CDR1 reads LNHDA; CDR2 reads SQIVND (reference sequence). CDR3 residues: CATEDSYNSPLHF. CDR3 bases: TGTGCCACCGAAGACTCCTATAATTCACCCCTCCACTTT. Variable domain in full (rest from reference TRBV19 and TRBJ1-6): DGGITQSPKYLFRKEGQNVTLSCEQNLNHDAMYWYRQDPGQGLRLIYYSQIVNDFQKGDIAEGYSVSREKKESFPLTVTSAQKNPTAFYLCATEDSYNSPLHFGNGTRLTVT.

DNA for the CDR3: TGTGCCAGCAGCAATACCATATCGACAGGTACGAAGGATACGCAGTATTTT. It specifies CASSNTISTGTKDTQYF. This chain links TRBV28 with TRBJ2-3, with TRBD1 as a possible D gene (6 bases). The CDR3 loop spans 17 amino acids. V lost 6 bases and J lost 6, with 25 bases in between. CDR1 MDHEN and CDR2 SYDVKM come from the germline V gene.

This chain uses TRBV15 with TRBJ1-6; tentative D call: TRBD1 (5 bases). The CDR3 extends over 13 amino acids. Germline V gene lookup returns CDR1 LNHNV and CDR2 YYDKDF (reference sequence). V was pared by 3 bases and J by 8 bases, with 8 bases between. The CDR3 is CATSRVGDSPLHF. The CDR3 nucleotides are TGTGCCACCAGCAGGGTAGGGGATTCACCCCTCCACTTT. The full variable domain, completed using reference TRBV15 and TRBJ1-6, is DAMVIQNPRYQVTQFGKPVTLSCSQTLNHNVMYWYQQKSSQAPKLLFHYYDKDFNNEADTPDNFQSRRPNTSFCFLDIRSPGLGDTAMYLCATSRVGDSPLHFGNGTRLTVT.

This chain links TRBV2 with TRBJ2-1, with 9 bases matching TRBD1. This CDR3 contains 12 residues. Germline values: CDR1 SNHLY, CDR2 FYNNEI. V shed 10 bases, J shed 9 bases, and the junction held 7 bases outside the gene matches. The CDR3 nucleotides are TGTGCCACCAATACAGGGGGCAGTGAGCAGTTCTTC. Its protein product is CATNTGGSEQFF.

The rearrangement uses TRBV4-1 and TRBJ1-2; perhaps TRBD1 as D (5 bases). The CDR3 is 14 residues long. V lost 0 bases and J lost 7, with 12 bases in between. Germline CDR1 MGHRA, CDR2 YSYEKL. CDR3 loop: CASSQESRGAGYTF. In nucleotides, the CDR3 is TGCGCCAGCAGCCAAGAGAGTCGGGGCGCTGGCTACACCTTC.

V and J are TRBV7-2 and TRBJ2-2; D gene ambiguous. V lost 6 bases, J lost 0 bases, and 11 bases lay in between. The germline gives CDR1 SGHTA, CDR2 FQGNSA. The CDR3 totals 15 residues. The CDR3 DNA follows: TGTGCCAGCAGAACGTCCAGGACGAACACCGGGGAGCTGTTTTTT. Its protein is CASRTSRTNTGELFF.

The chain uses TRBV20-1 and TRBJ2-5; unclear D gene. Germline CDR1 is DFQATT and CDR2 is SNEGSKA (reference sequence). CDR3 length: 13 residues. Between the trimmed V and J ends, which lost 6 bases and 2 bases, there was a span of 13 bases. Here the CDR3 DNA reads TGCAGTGCCACGGCAGCCCAACAAGAGACCCAGTACTTC. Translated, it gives CSATAAQQETQYF.

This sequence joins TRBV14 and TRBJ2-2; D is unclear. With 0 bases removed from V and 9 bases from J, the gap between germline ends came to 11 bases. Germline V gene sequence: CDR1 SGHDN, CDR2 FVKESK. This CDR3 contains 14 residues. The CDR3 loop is CASSQEEVFRELFF. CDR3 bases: TGTGCCAGCAGCCAAGAAGAGGTTTTCCGGGAGCTGTTTTTT. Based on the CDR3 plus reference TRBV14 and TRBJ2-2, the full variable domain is EAGVTQFPSHSVIEKGQTVTLRCDPISGHDNLYWYRRVMGKEIKFLLHFVKESKQDESGMPNNRFLAERTGGTYSTLKVQPAELEDSGVYFCASSQEEVFRELFFGEGSRLTVL.

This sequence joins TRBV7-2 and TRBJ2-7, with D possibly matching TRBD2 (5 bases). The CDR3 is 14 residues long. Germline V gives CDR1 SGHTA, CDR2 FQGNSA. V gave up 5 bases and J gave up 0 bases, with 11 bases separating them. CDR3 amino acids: CASSADYYSYEQYF. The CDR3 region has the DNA TGTGCCAGCAGCGCCGACTACTACTCCTACGAGCAGTACTTC.

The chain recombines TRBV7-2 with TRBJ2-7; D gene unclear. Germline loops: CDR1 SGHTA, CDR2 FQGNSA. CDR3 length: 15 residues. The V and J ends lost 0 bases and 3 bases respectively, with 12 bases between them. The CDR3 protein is CASSLAPGVIYEQYF. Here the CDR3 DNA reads TGTGCCAGCAGCTTAGCGCCCGGAGTGATCTACGAGCAGTACTTC.

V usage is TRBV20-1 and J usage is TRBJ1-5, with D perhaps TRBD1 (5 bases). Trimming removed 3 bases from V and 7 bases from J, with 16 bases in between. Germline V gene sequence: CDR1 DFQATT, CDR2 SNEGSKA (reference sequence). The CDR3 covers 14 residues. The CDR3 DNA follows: TGCAGTGCTAGTGTTGCGGGACTATCACAGCCCCAGCATTTT. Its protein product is CSASVAGLSQPQHF.

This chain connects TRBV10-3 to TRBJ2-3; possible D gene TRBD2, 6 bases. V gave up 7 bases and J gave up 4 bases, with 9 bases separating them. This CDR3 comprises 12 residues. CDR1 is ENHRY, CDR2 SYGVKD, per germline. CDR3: CAITGDSDTQYF. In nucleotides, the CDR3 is TGTGCCATCACGGGGGACTCAGATACGCAGTATTTT.

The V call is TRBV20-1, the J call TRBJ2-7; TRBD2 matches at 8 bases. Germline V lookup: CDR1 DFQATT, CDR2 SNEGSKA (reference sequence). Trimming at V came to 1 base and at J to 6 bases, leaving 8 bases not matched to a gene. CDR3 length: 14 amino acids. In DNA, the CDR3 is TGCAGTGCTAGAGGTCCTTTTCGGGGGGGCGAGCAGTACTTC. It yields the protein CSARGPFRGGEQYF.

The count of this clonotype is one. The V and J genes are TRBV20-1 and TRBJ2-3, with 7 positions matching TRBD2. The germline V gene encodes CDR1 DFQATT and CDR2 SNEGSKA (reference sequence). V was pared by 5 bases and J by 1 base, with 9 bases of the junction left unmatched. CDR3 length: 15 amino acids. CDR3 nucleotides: TGCAGTGCTTCGTTTGGCAGCGGGGGCACAGATACGCAGTATTTT. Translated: CSASFGSGGTDTQYF.

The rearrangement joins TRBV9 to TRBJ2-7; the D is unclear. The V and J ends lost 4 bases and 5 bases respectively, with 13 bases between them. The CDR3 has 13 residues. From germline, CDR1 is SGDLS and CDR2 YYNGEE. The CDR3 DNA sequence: TGTGCCAGCAGCCCAAAGGAAGGAAACGAGCAGTACTTC. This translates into CASSPKEGNEQYF. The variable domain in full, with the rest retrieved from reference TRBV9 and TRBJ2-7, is DSGVTQTPKHLITATGQRVTLRCSPRSGDLSVYWYQQSLDQGLQFLIQYYNGEERAKGNILERFSAQQFPDLHSELNLSSLELGDSALYFCASSPKEGNEQYFGPGTRLTVT.

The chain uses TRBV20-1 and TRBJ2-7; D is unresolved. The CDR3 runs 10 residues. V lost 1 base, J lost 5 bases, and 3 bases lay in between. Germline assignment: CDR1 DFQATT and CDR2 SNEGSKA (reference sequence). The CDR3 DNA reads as TGCAGTGCTAGAGGTGACGAGCAGTACTTC. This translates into CSARGDEQYF.

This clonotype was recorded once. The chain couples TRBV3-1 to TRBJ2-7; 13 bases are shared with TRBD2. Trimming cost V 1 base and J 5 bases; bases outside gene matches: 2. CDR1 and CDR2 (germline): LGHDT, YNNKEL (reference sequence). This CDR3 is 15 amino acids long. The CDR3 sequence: CASSQATSGGNEQYF. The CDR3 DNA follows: TGTGCCAGCAGCCAAGCGACTAGCGGGGGGAACGAGCAGTACTTC.

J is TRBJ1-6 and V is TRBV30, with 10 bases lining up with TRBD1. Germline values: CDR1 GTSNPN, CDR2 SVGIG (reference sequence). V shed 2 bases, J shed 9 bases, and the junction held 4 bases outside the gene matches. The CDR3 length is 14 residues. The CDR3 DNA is TGTGCCTGGAGTTGGGGACAGGGGAGTTCACCCCTCCACTTT. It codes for CAWSWGQGSSPLHF.

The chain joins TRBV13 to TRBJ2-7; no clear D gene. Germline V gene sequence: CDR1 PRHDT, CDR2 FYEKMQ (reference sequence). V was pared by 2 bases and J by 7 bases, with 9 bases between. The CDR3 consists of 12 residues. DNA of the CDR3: TGTGCCAGCAGCTTAATGAATGGGGAGCAGTACTTC. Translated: CASSLMNGEQYF. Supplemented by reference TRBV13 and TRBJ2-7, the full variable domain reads AAGVIQSPRHLIKEKRETATLKCYPIPRHDTVYWYQQGPGQDPQFLISFYEKMQSDKGSIPDRFSAQQFSDYHSELNMSSLELGDSALYFCASSLMNGEQYFGPGTRLTVT.

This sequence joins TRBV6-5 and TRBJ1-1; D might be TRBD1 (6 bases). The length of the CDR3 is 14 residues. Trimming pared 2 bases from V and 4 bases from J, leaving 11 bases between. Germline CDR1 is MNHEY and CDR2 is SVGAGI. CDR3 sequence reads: CASSYQGTGTEAFF. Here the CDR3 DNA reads TGTGCCAGCAGTTACCAGGGGACGGGCACTGAAGCTTTCTTT.

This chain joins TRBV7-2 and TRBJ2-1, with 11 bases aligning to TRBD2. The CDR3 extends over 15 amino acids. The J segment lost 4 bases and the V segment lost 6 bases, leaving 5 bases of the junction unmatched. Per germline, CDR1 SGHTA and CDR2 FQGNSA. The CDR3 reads CASRRTSGGYNEQFF. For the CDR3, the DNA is TGTGCCAGCAGACGTACTAGCGGGGGTTACAATGAGCAGTTCTTC.

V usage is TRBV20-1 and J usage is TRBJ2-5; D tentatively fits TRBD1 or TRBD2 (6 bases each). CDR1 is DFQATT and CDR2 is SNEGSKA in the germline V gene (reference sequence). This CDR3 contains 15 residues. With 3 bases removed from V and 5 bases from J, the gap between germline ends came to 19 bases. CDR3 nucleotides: TGCAGTGCTAGCGGCGGGGACAAATCGGAGGAGACCCAGTACTTC. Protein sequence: CSASGGDKSEETQYF.

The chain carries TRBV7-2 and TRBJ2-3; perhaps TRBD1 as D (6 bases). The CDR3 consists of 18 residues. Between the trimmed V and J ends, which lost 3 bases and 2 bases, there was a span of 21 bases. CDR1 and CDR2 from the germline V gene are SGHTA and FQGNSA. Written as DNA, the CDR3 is TGTGCCAGCAGCTTTGTGGATCTGGGTACAGGGAACACAGATACGCAGTATTTT. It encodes CASSFVDLGTGNTDTQYF.

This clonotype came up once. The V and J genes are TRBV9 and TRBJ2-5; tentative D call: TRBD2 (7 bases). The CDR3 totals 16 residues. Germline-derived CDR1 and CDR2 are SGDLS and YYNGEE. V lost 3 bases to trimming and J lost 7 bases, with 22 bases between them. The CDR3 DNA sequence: TGTGCCAGCAGCGAACCTTTGGGGGGGGCCAGGGTGACCCAGTACTTC. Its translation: CASSEPLGGARVTQYF.

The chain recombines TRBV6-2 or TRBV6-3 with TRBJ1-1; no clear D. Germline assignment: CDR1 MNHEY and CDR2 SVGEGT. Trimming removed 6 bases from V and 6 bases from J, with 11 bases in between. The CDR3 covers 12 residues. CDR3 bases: TGTGCCAGCAGAAAGGGAGTTCCTGAAGCTTTCTTT. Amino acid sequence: CASRKGVPEAFF.

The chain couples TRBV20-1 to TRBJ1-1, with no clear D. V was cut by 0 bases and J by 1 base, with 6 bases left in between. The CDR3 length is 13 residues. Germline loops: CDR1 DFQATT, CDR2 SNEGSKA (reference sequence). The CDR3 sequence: CSARDLENTEAFF. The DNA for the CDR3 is TGCAGTGCTAGAGATCTTGAGAACACTGAAGCTTTCTTT.

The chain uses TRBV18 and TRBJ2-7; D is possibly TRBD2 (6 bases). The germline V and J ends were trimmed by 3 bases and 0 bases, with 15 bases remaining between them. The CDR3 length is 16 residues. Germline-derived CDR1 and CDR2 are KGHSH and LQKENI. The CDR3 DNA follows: TGTGCCAGCTCACCGCCGGGAGTGGCTAGCTCCTACGAGCAGTACTTC. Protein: CASSPPGVASSYEQYF.

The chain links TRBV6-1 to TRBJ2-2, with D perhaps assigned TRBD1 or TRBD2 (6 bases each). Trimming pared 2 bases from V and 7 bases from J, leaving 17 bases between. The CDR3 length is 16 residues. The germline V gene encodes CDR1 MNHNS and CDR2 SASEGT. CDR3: CASSETGWGRDGELFF. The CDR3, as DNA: TGTGCCAGCAGTGAAACAGGCTGGGGGCGGGACGGGGAGCTGTTTTTT.

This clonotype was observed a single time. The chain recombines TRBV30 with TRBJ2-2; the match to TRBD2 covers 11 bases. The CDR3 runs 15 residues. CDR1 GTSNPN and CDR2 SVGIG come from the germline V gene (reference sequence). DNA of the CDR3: TGTGCTGAGGGACTAGCGGTTGTAGGAACCGGGGAGCTGTTTTTT. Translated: CAEGLAVVGTGELFF.

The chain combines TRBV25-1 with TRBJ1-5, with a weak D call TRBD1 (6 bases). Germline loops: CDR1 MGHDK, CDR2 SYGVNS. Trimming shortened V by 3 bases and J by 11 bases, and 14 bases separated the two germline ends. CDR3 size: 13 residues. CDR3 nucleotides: TGTGCCAGCAGTGAGTCAATCTCAGGGGCCCAGCATTTT. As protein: CASSESISGAQHF.